These 28 T cell receptor beta chains came from one sample sequenced in a study of T cell changes during pregnancy in multiple sclerosis. Profiled with immunoSEQ multiplex PCR; TCRdb holds only in-frame clones, not every one. Among tens of thousands of clones listed, around 92% were seen once. The specimen comprised peripheral blood, sampled in the third trimester of pregnancy. Receptor source: a female donor in good health, enrolled as a control in a pregnancy study.

The chain uses TRBV19 and TRBJ2-3; 14 bases line up with TRBD2. J was trimmed by 4 bases and V by 4 bases; bases with no gene match: 10. CDR3 length: 18 amino acids. The germline CDR1 and CDR2 sequences are LNHDA and SQIVND (reference sequence). CDR3 in amino acids: CASSRGGLAGGWADTQYF. As DNA, the CDR3 is TGTGCCAGTAGTAGGGGAGGACTAGCGGGAGGTTGGGCAGATACGCAGTATTTT.

The chain is built from TRBV19 and TRBJ2-2, with 9 bases that match TRBD1. With V trimmed by 4 bases and J by 5 bases, 5 bases remained unmatched. This CDR3 contains 15 residues. Germline V gene sequence: CDR1 LNHDA, CDR2 SQIVND (reference sequence). CDR3 sequence: CASSNRGRLTGELFF. In DNA form, the CDR3 reads TGTGCCAGTAGTAACAGGGGGCGCCTGACCGGGGAGCTGTTTTTT.

CDR3 coding DNA: TGTGCCAGCAGCCACCTCGACGGGAGGGACTCTGGAAACACCATATATTTT. Residues: CASSHLDGRDSGNTIYF. The rearrangement links TRBV14 to TRBJ1-3; D remains ambiguous. Per germline, CDR1 SGHDN and CDR2 FVKESK. V lost 3 bases, J lost 0 bases, and 15 bases lay in between. There are 17 residues in the CDR3. Based on the CDR3 plus reference TRBV14 and TRBJ1-3, the full variable domain is EAGVTQFPSHSVIEKGQTVTLRCDPISGHDNLYWYRRVMGKEIKFLLHFVKESKQDESGMPNNRFLAERTGGTYSTLKVQPAELEDSGVYFCASSHLDGRDSGNTIYFGEGSWLTVV.

The rearrangement uses TRBV21-1 and TRBJ2-1; the D call of TRBD1 is as the table states it, not checked on the DNA. TRBV21-1 is marked as a pseudogene. The CDR3 loop spans 16 amino acids. The CDR3 loop is CASSTRQKDNYNEQFF. The CDR3 DNA reads as TGTGCCAGCAGCACCCGACAGAAAGATAACTACAATGAGCAGTTCTTC.

V gene TRBV28 combines with J gene TRBJ2-5, with D perhaps matching TRBD2 (6 bases). Germline V gene data show CDR1 as MDHEN and CDR2 as SYDVKM. V was trimmed by 5 bases and J by 7 bases, leaving 14 bases between them. This CDR3 has 13 residues. In nucleotides, the CDR3 is TGTGCCAGCAGTCTTGCGGGATTCGGGACCCAGTACTTC. It encodes CASSLAGFGTQYF.

The chain recombines TRBV5-4 with TRBJ2-7; 8 bases map to TRBD2. The CDR3 consists of 17 residues. With V trimmed by 0 bases and J by 2 bases, 10 bases remained unmatched. The germline CDR1 and CDR2 sequences are SGHNT and YYREEE (reference sequence). CDR3 residues: CASSLVLSGRNPYEQYF. The DNA of the CDR3 is TGTGCCAGCAGCTTGGTATTAAGCGGGAGAAACCCCTACGAGCAGTACTTC.

V is TRBV2 and J is TRBJ2-5; TRBD1 aligns across 10 bases. The ends lost 6 bases at V and 2 bases at J; junction bases unmatched: 6. Per the germline V gene, CDR1 is SNHLY and CDR2 is FYNNEI. CDR3 length equals 15 residues. DNA for the CDR3: TGTGCCAGCAGAGGGACAGGGGCGGTTCAAGAGACCCAGTACTTC. Translation gives CASRGTGAVQETQYF.

The V call is TRBV9, the J call TRBJ1-1, with TRBD1 as a possible D gene (6 bases). V was pared by 0 bases and J by 5 bases, with 11 bases between. The germline CDR1 and CDR2 sequences are SGDLS and YYNGEE. The CDR3 sequence is 14 residues long. DNA for the CDR3: TGTGCCAGCAGCGTAGTCTTAGGGGGAACTGAAGCTTTCTTT. Translating gives CASSVVLGGTEAFF. Using reference TRBV9 and TRBJ1-1 for the parts outside the CDR3, the full variable domain is DSGVTQTPKHLITATGQRVTLRCSPRSGDLSVYWYQQSLDQGLQFLIQYYNGEERAKGNILERFSAQQFPDLHSELNLSSLELGDSALYFCASSVVLGGTEAFFGQGTRLTVV.

Here the CDR3 reads CASSLTSGGARDTQYF. The CDR3 DNA follows: TGTGCCAGCAGCTTAACTAGCGGGGGAGCCAGGGATACGCAGTATTTT. J is TRBJ2-3 and V is TRBV7-9; 11 bases agree with TRBD2. The germline CDR1 and CDR2 sequences are SEHNR and FQNEAQ (reference sequence). After removal of 2 bases from V and 6 bases from J, the junction contained 7 bases not matched to a gene. The CDR3 is 16 residues long.

The CDR3 coding sequence is TGTGCCATTAAGGGGCAGACCTACAATGAGCAGTTCTTC. Protein sequence: CAIKGQTYNEQFF. The V call is TRBV10-3, the J call TRBJ2-1, with a weak D call TRBD1 (5 bases). Trimming stripped 9 bases from V and 2 bases from J, with 11 bases between. There are 13 residues in the CDR3. Per germline, CDR1 ENHRY and CDR2 SYGVKD.

The rearrangement uses TRBV9 and TRBJ1-3; D might be TRBD1 (6 bases). CDR1 and CDR2 from the germline V gene are SGDLS and YYNGEE. V was cut by 3 bases and J by 0 bases, with 10 bases left in between. This CDR3 spans 15 amino acids. CDR3 sequence (DNA): TGTGCCAGCAGCGACGGACAGAGCTCTGGAAACACCATATATTTT. This gives the protein CASSDGQSSGNTIYF.

This chain uses TRBV9 with TRBJ2-1, with D possibly being TRBD2 (6 bases). V lost 0 bases and J lost 5, with 12 bases in between. Germline V gene sequence: CDR1 SGDLS, CDR2 YYNGEE. CDR3 length: 15 residues. CDR3 sequence: CASSVAAGENNEQFF. CDR3 nucleotide sequence: TGTGCCAGCAGCGTAGCAGCGGGTGAAAACAATGAGCAGTTCTTC.

The chain combines TRBV5-5 with TRBJ1-6; D is undetermined. The germline V and J ends were trimmed by 4 bases and 0 bases, with 11 bases remaining between them. The CDR3 has 16 amino acids. The germline V gene encodes CDR1 SGHKS and CDR2 YYEKEE (reference sequence). CDR3 region: CASSRQWSSYNSPLHF. In nucleotides, the CDR3 is TGTGCCAGCAGCAGGCAGTGGAGCTCCTATAATTCACCCCTCCACTTT.

V usage is TRBV18 and J usage is TRBJ1-2; 9 bases agree with TRBD1. The CDR3 length is 18 residues. V dropped 4 bases and J dropped 4; count of bases not matched to a gene: 16. CDR1 and CDR2 from the germline V gene are KGHSH and LQKENI. The chain's CDR3 is CASSQSGTGSQGGYGYTF. In DNA form, the CDR3 reads TGTGCCAGCTCACAATCCGGGACAGGGAGTCAAGGGGGCTATGGCTACACCTTC.

The V call is TRBV27, the J call TRBJ1-5, with a weak D call TRBD1 (5 bases). This CDR3 is built from 15 residues. V was clipped by 6 bases and J by 2 bases, with 14 bases between them. Germline-derived CDR1 and CDR2 are MNHEY and SMNVEV (reference sequence). DNA of the CDR3: TGTGCCAGCAGAAGCATAACAGGTCGCAATCAGCCCCAGCATTTT. This gives the protein CASRSITGRNQPQHF.

The V and J genes are TRBV5-1 and TRBJ2-2; TRBD2 aligns across 14 bases. Trimming took 4 bases from V and 2 from J; bases not matched to a gene: 4. The length of the CDR3 is 17 residues. Germline V gene sequence: CDR1 SGHRS, CDR2 YFSETQ. The CDR3 bases are TGCGCCAGCAGCCCCGGGACTAGCGGGAGAAACACCGGGGAGCTGTTTTTT. Translation gives CASSPGTSGRNTGELFF.

The chain couples TRBV5-1 to TRBJ2-5; 13 bases are a match to TRBD2. The junction had 6 bases not matched to a gene; V was cut back by 4 bases and J by 3 bases. This CDR3 has 16 residues. Germline V gives CDR1 SGHRS, CDR2 YFSETQ. The chain's CDR3 is CASSAGTSGIKETQYF. As DNA, the CDR3 is TGCGCCAGCAGCGCGGGGACTAGCGGGATTAAAGAGACCCAGTACTTC.

The chain has TRBV11-2 and TRBJ1-1, with D unresolved. Germline CDR1 SGHAT, CDR2 FQNNGV. The CDR3 is made up of 12 amino acids. V shed 2 bases and J shed 6 bases, with 7 bases lying between them. CDR3 protein: CASSLIRAEAFF. DNA of the CDR3: TGTGCCAGCAGCTTAATCCGAGCTGAAGCTTTCTTT.

V is TRBV10-1 and J is TRBJ1-2; a weak D match, TRBD1 (5 bases). This CDR3 has 14 amino acids. Germline loops: CDR1 WNHNN, CDR2 SYGVQD (reference sequence). V lost 2 bases and J 0 bases, leaving 7 bases between the germline ends. The CDR3 bases are TGCGCCAGCAGTGAGGCAGGGACTAACTATGGCTACACCTTC. It specifies CASSEAGTNYGYTF.

CDR3 nucleotides: TGTGCCAGCAGCCTACAGGGAGCTGGAAACACCATATATTTT. Translating gives CASSLQGAGNTIYF. The rearrangement links TRBV6-5 to TRBJ1-3; D is possibly TRBD1 (6 bases). V was shortened by 6 bases and J by 2 bases, with 11 bases between the two germline ends. The length of the CDR3 is 14 residues. Germline assignment: CDR1 MNHEY and CDR2 SVGAGI.

The chain couples TRBV9 to TRBJ2-7, with 8 bases identical to TRBD2. The J segment lost 2 bases and the V segment lost 0 bases, leaving 13 bases of the junction unmatched. CDR1 is SGDLS and CDR2 is YYNGEE in the germline V gene. The CDR3 has 18 amino acids. The CDR3 reads CASSVGVSGAAHTYEQYF. Here the CDR3 DNA reads TGTGCCAGCAGCGTAGGCGTTAGCGGGGCCGCACACACCTACGAGCAGTACTTC.

The chain couples TRBV5-1 to TRBJ2-3, with D maybe TRBD2 (6 bases). This CDR3 spans 16 amino acids. Per germline, CDR1 SGHRS and CDR2 YFSETQ. V lost 1 base and J lost 3, with 15 bases in between. The CDR3 region is CASSLMVGGITDTQYF. The CDR3, as DNA: TGCGCCAGCAGCTTGATGGTGGGGGGAATTACAGATACGCAGTATTTT.

V usage is TRBV30 and J usage is TRBJ2-7, with D perhaps TRBD1 (5 bases). The V gene lost 6 bases and the J gene lost 3 bases, with 12 bases spanning the gap. Germline V gene lookup returns CDR1 GTSNPN and CDR2 SVGIG (reference sequence). This CDR3 is 12 amino acids long. For the CDR3, the DNA is TGTGCCTGCCAGGGCCAGATCTACGAGCAGTACTTC. Amino acids: CACQGQIYEQYF.

The J gene is TRBJ1-1, the V gene TRBV29-1, with 10 bases that match TRBD1. Germline lookup yields CDR1 SQVTM and CDR2 ANQGSEA. The V gene end was trimmed by 5 bases and the J gene end by 11 bases; junction bases not matched to a gene: 8. CDR3 size: 12 residues. The CDR3 DNA follows: TGCAGCGTTCAGAGACAGGGGGCATGGGCTTTCTTT. The encoded protein is CSVQRQGAWAFF.

J is TRBJ1-3 and V is TRBV19; D possibly corresponds to TRBD1 (6 bases). This CDR3 has 17 residues. Trimming stripped 5 bases from V and 0 bases from J, with 17 bases between. Germline values: CDR1 LNHDA, CDR2 SQIVND (reference sequence). The chain's CDR3 is CASSSAAGVISGNTIYF. The CDR3 DNA follows: TGTGCCAGTAGTTCAGCTGCAGGGGTAATCTCTGGAAACACCATATATTTT.

J is TRBJ1-6 and V is TRBV7-3, with 7 bases fitting TRBD1. The germline V gene has CDR1 SGHTA and CDR2 FQGTGA. V was clipped by 5 bases and J by 8 bases; unmatched bases: 3. The CDR3 has 13 amino acids. The CDR3 protein is CASSTDRDSPLHF. CDR3 in DNA: TGTGCCAGCAGCACCGACAGGGATTCACCCCTCCACTTT.

The genes are TRBV9 and TRBJ2-3; 9 bases map to TRBD2. The CDR3 runs 15 residues. V trimming: 0 bases; J trimming: 9 bases; junction bases outside the gene matches: 8. Germline V gene sequence: CDR1 SGDLS, CDR2 YYNGEE. The CDR3 nucleotides read TGTGCCAGCAGCGTAGTCGGGCTAGCGGGGAACACGCAGTATTTT. Amino acid sequence: CASSVVGLAGNTQYF.

J is TRBJ1-2 and V is TRBV20-1; D unclear. The CDR3 runs 10 residues. Trimming took 4 bases from V and 8 from J, leaving 8 bases between them. Germline V lookup: CDR1 DFQATT, CDR2 SNEGSKA (reference sequence). CDR3 sequence (DNA): TGCAGTGCTATTTCCGGGGGCTACACCTTC. Its protein is CSAISGGYTF.